The 14 T cell receptor beta chains given below trace back to one sample, sequenced in a study of T cell clones after liver transplantation. The repertoire was sequenced with immunoSEQ multiplex PCR; TCRdb's copy has only in-frame clones and lacks some. The data show roughly 120,000 clones, with 90% seen just once and more than 0.8% held by the top ten. The sample in question was CD4+ T cells from blood, obtained 12 months after liver transplant. Receptors were obtained from a human patient who received a liver transplant. A subset of T cells may come from the graft donor.

V and J are TRBV18 and TRBJ1-3; TRBD1 might be the D (6 bases). The CDR3 spans 15 residues. Germline V gene lookup returns CDR1 KGHSH and CDR2 LQKENI. The germline V and J ends were trimmed by 6 bases and 7 bases, with 19 bases remaining between them. CDR3 sequence (DNA): TGTGCCAGCTCCCGCTCGGGCCCTCAGGGGAACACCATATATTTT. Translation gives CASSRSGPQGNTIYF.

The chain combines TRBV5-1 with TRBJ2-1; D gene ambiguous. The CDR3 length is 14 residues. Germline CDR1 reads SGHRS; CDR2 reads YFSETQ. V lost 2 bases, J lost 4 bases, and 10 bases lay in between. CDR3 region: CASSFLDAYNEQFF. In DNA, the CDR3 is TGCGCCAGCAGCTTCTTGGACGCTTACAATGAGCAGTTCTTC.

This chain joins TRBV2 and TRBJ1-5; D not certain. The germline gives CDR1 SNHLY, CDR2 FYNNEI. V shed 3 bases and J shed 9 bases, with 15 bases lying between them. The CDR3 loop spans 14 amino acids. The CDR3 DNA is TGTGCCAGCAGTGACGGTCAGCCTGGTAGGCCCCAGCATTTT. Protein: CASSDGQPGRPQHF.

This chain connects TRBV6-6 to TRBJ2-7; no clear D gene. The CDR3 loop spans 13 amino acids. Trimming shortened V by 4 bases and J by 2 bases, and 9 bases separated the two germline ends. Looked up from germline, CDR1 is MNHNY and CDR2 is SVGAGI (reference sequence). The CDR3 spells CASSSGRAYEQYF. The CDR3 DNA reads as TGTGCCAGCAGTTCCGGACGGGCCTACGAGCAGTACTTC.

This rearrangement joins TRBV29-1 to TRBJ1-2, with 12 bases that match TRBD1. With 1 base clipped from V and 8 bases from J, the junction kept 8 bases outside the gene matches. The germline V gene has CDR1 SQVTM and CDR2 ANQGSEA. The CDR3 runs 15 residues. The CDR3 DNA follows: TGCAGCGTTGAAGGGCCGGGACAGGGGGCGAAAGGCTACACCTTC. Translating it yields CSVEGPGQGAKGYTF.

This clone was picked up one time. V and J are TRBV29-1 and TRBJ2-7; no firm D call. Trimming took 5 bases from V and 1 from J, leaving 9 bases between them. CDR3 length equals 12 residues. Germline lookup yields CDR1 SQVTM and CDR2 ANQGSEA. The CDR3 DNA sequence: TGCAGCGTTAACGACGGATCCTACGAGCAGTACTTC. Encoded protein: CSVNDGSYEQYF.

V is TRBV5-5 and J is TRBJ2-7; 7 bases agree with TRBD2. V dropped 4 bases and J dropped 2; count of bases not matched to a gene: 12. The CDR3 runs to 16 residues. Germline CDR1 reads SGHKS; CDR2 reads YYEKEE (reference sequence). The CDR3 here is CASSREPSGATYEQYF. CDR3 DNA: TGTGCCAGCAGCCGTGAACCGAGCGGGGCAACCTACGAGCAGTACTTC.

The chain employs TRBV2 and TRBJ1-1; D is possibly TRBD1 (6 bases). With 7 bases removed from V and 1 base from J, the gap between germline ends came to 13 bases. CDR3 length: 14 amino acids. The V gene's germline CDR1 is SNHLY and CDR2 FYNNEI. The CDR3 DNA is TGTGCCAGCACCTTTACAGGGCCGAACACTGAAGCTTTCTTT. It codes for CASTFTGPNTEAFF.

This clone was observed a single time. This chain connects TRBV15 to TRBJ2-2, with TRBD2 matching 7 bases. V shed 5 bases, J shed 0 bases, and the junction held 9 bases outside the gene matches. The CDR3 is made up of 17 amino acids. Looked up from germline, CDR1 is LNHNV and CDR2 is YYDKDF (reference sequence). The CDR3 reads CATSDEGGPPNTGELFF. The CDR3 DNA sequence: TGTGCCACCAGCGACGAGGGAGGGCCTCCGAACACCGGGGAGCTGTTTTTT.

Comment on this clone: Other DNA sequences in the same sample also yield this CDR3. The V and J genes are TRBV27 and TRBJ2-7, with 9 bases lining up with TRBD2. CDR3 length: 17 residues. V lost 8 bases to trimming and J lost 5 bases; unmatched junction nucleotides: 19. The germline CDR1 and CDR2 sequences are MNHEY and SMNVEV (reference sequence). This chain's CDR3 is CASRGGGGLAALDEQYF. Written as DNA, the CDR3 is TGTGCCAGCCGCGGCGGGGGGGGGTTAGCGGCTCTGGACGAGCAGTACTTC.

The chain employs TRBV5-4 and TRBJ2-5; possible D gene TRBD1, 6 bases. Germline V gives CDR1 SGHNT, CDR2 YYREEE (reference sequence). With 4 bases removed from V and 5 bases from J, the gap between germline ends came to 15 bases. The CDR3 runs 14 residues. The CDR3 DNA sequence: TGTGCCAGCAGCCAACGGGACATGGCGGAGACCCAGTACTTC. Amino acid sequence: CASSQRDMAETQYF.

A few counts support this clone. The chain uses TRBV14 and TRBJ2-3; 8 nucleotides align to TRBD2. The CDR3 length is 17 residues. J was trimmed by 2 bases and V by 1 base; bases with no gene match: 8. Per germline, CDR1 SGHDN and CDR2 FVKESK. The DNA of the CDR3 is TGTGCCAGCAGCCAAGTATATGGCGGGAGGCTCACAGATACGCAGTATTTT. The encoded protein is CASSQVYGGRLTDTQYF.

The CDR3 DNA reads TGTGCCAGCTCACCATATGGAACCACCCAGCCCCAGCATTTT. Its protein product is CASSPYGTTQPQHF. The chain combines TRBV18 with TRBJ1-5; no reliable D call. CDR1 and CDR2 (germline): KGHSH, LQKENI. The CDR3 consists of 14 residues. V was cut by 2 bases and J by 7 bases, with 12 bases left in between.

This chain joins TRBV5-4 and TRBJ2-7, with TRBD2 identical over 8 bases. The trim removed 2 bases at V and 3 bases at J, leaving 7 bases unmatched. Germline CDR1 reads SGHNT; CDR2 reads YYREEE (reference sequence). The CDR3 runs to 15 residues. The CDR3 DNA sequence: TGTGCCAGCAGCTTACCCGAGACTAGCGACTACGAGCAGTACTTC. The encoded protein is CASSLPETSDYEQYF.